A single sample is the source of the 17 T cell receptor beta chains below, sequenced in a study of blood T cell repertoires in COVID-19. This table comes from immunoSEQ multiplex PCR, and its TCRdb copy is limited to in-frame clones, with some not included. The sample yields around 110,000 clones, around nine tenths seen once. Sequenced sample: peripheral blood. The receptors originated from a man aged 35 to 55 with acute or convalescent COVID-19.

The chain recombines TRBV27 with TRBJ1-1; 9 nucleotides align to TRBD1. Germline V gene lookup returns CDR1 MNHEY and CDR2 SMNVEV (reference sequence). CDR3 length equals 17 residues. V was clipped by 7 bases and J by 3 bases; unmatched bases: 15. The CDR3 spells CASKKRDRVSSYTEAFF. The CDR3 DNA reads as TGTGCCAGCAAGAAACGGGACAGGGTTAGCAGTTACACTGAAGCTTTCTTT.

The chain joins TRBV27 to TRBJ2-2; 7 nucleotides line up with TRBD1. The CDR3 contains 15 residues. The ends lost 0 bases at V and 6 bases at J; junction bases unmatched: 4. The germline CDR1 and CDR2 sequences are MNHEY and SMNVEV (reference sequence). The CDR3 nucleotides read TGTGCCAGCAGTTTATCGGGGACAGCCCCCGGGGAGCTGTTTTTT. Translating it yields CASSLSGTAPGELFF.

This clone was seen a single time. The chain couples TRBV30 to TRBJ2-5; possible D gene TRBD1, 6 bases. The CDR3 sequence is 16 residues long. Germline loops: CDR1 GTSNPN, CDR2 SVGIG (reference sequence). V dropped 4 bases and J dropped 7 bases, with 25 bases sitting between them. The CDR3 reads CAWTRTDLPWFGTQYF. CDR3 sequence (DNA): TGTGCCTGGACACGGACAGACTTACCCTGGTTCGGGACCCAGTACTTC. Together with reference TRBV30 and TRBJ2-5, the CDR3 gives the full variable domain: SQTIHQWPATLVQPVGSPLSLECTVEGTSNPNLYWYRQAAGRGLQLLFYSVGIGQISSEVPQNLSASRPQDRQFILSSKKLLLSDSGFYLCAWTRTDLPWFGTQYFGPGTRLLVL.

The DNA for the CDR3 is TGTGCCAGTAGGCTACCGGGAACTAACTATGGCTACACCTTC. This translates into CASRLPGTNYGYTF. The V and J genes are TRBV19 and TRBJ1-2; D unresolved. Trimming pared 6 bases from V and 0 bases from J, leaving 11 bases between. CDR3 length equals 14 residues. Germline CDR1 is LNHDA and CDR2 is SQIVND (reference sequence).

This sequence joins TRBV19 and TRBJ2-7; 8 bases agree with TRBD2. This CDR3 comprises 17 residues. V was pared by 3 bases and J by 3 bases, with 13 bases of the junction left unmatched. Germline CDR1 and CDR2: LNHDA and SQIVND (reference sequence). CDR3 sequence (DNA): TGTGCCAGTAGTATGTCCCTTACTAGCGGCGAGCTCTACGAGCAGTACTTC. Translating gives CASSMSLTSGELYEQYF.

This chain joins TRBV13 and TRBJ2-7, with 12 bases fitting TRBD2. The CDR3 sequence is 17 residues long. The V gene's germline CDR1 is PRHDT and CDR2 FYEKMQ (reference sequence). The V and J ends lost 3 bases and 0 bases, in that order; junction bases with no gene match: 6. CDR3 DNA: TGTGCCAGCAGCTTCGTGGGACTAGCGGGCCTCTCCTACGAGCAGTACTTC. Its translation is CASSFVGLAGLSYEQYF.

CDR3 bases: TGTGCCAGCAGTGATGCAGGGGGCGTCGGGCAGCCCCAGCATTTT. Translated, it gives CASSDAGGVGQPQHF. The chain couples TRBV2 to TRBJ1-5, with 8 nucleotides matching TRBD1. Germline CDR1 and CDR2: SNHLY and FYNNEI. The CDR3 has 15 residues. J was trimmed by 7 bases and V by 3 bases; bases with no gene match: 8.

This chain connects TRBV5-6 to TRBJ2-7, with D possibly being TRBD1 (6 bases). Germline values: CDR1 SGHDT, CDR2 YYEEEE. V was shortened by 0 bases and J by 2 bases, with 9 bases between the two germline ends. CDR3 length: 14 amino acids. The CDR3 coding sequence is TGTGCCAGCAGCTTGGACAGGGCCGCCTACGAGCAGTACTTC. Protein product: CASSLDRAAYEQYF.

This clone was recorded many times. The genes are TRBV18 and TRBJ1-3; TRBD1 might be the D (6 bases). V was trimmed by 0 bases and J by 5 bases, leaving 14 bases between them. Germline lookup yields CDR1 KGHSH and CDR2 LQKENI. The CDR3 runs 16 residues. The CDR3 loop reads CASSPPSRGVRNTIYF. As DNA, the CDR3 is TGTGCCAGCTCACCACCATCCAGGGGAGTGAGAAACACCATATATTTT.

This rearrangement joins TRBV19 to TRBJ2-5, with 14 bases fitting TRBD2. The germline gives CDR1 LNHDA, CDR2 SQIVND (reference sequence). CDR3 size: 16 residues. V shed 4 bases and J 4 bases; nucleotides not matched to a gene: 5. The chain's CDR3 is CASSNGLAGGRETQYF. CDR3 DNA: TGTGCCAGTAGTAATGGACTAGCGGGAGGTAGAGAGACCCAGTACTTC.

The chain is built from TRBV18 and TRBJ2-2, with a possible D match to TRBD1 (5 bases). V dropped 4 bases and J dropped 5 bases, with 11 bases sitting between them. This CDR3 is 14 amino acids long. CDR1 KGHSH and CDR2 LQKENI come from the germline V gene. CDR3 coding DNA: TGTGCCAGCTCACGAATGACAGAGACCGGGGAGCTGTTTTTT. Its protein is CASSRMTETGELFF.

The chain's CDR3 is CASSKGEGRETEAFF. CDR3 DNA: TGTGCCAGCAGCAAAGGGGAAGGGAGGGAGACTGAAGCTTTCTTT. The chain employs TRBV21-1 and TRBJ1-1. TRBV21-1 has pseudogene status. The CDR3 length is 15 residues.

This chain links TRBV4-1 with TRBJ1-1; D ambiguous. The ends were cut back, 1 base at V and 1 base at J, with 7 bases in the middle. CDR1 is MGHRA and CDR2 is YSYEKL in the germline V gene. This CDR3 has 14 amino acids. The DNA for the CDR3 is TGCGCCAGCAGCCAAGTTTCGGGGAACACTGAAGCTTTCTTT. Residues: CASSQVSGNTEAFF.

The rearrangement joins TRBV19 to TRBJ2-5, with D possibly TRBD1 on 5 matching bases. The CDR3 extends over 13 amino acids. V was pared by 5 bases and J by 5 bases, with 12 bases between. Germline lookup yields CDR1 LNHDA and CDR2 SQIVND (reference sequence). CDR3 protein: CASSSRTRETQYF. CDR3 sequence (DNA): TGTGCCAGTAGTTCCAGGACAAGGGAGACCCAGTACTTC.

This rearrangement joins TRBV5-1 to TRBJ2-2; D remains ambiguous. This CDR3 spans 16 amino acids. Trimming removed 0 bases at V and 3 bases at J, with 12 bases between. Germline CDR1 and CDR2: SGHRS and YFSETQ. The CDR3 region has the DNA TGCGCCAGCAGCTTGGCCGAAGGAGACTACACCGGGGAGCTGTTTTTT. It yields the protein CASSLAEGDYTGELFF.

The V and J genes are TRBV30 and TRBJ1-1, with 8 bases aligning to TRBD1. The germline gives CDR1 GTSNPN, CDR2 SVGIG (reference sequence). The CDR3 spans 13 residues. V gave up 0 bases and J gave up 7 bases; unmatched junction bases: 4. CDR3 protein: CAWSVGTGGEAFF. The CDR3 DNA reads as TGTGCCTGGAGTGTCGGGACAGGAGGTGAAGCTTTCTTT.

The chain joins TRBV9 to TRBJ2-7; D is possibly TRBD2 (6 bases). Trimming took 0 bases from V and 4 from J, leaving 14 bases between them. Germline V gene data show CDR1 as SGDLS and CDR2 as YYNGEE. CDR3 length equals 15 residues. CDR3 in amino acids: CASSVGTGVGYEQYF. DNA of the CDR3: TGTGCCAGCAGCGTAGGAACGGGAGTCGGGTACGAGCAGTACTTC.